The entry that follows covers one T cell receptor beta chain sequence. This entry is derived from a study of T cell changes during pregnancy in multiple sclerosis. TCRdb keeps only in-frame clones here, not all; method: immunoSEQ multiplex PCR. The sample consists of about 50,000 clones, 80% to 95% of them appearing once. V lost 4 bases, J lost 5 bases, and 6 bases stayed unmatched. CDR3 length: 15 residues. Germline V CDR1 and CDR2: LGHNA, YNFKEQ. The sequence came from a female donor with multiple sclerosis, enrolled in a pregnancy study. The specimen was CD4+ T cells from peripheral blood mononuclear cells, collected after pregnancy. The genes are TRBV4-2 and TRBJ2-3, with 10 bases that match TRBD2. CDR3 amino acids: CASSRAGGRGDTQYF. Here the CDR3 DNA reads TGTGCCAGCAGCCGAGCGGGAGGGCGGGGAGATACGCAGTATTTT.